The TCR beta chain described here comes from a study of untreated major depressive disorder. Only in-frame clones appear in the TCRdb table, and some are missing; sequencing was by immunoSEQ multiplex PCR. Of tens of thousands of clones in the sample, approximately 95% were seen once. For this clone: In the same sample, other DNA sequences code for this CDR3.

Trimming at V came to 7 bases and at J to 1 base, leaving 5 bases not matched to a gene. Germline V gene data show CDR1 as MNHEY and CDR2 as SMNVEV (reference sequence). The length of the CDR3 is 14 residues. This sequence joins TRBV27 and TRBJ1-1, with 8 bases identical to TRBD1. The receptor was isolated from a man between 25 and 39 years old in good health. The sample was CD4+ T cells from PBMCs. The CDR3 DNA sequence: TGTGCCAGCAATCGACAGGGGCCGAACACTGAAGCTTTCTTT. Encoded protein: CASNRQGPNTEAFF.